The present T cell receptor (beta chain) was sequenced within a study of cytomegalovirus exposure and HLA in healthy donors. Background on the study: In a later analysis, it was reported that the roughly 130 validation repertoires had been produced on the same platform as the 700 or so repertoires belonging to the first cohort. Study-level results: CMV antigen specificity was confirmed in vitro for a few CMV-associated chains. Cytomegalovirus association was listed for 164 TCR beta chains. A later analysis found first-cohort TCR clusters tended to co-occur in the 90 to 150 validation repertoires.

About this clone: Antigen specificity is unknown.

Data came from immunoSEQ multiplex PCR; TCRdb stores just in-frame clones and leaves some out. The repertoire holds about 110,000 clones, roughly 90% seen once, with about 2% in the top ten. V shed 1 base and J 4 bases; nucleotides not matched to a gene: 3. The CDR3 contains 15 residues. Germline V gene sequence: CDR1 SGHNT, CDR2 YENEEA. This TCR came from a woman aged 18-29 years in good health and CMV-seronegative. This chain connects TRBV11-3 to TRBJ2-7; 11 nucleotides match TRBD1. The sample taken for sequencing was PBMCs. As DNA, the CDR3 is TGTGCCAGCAGCTTAGGGACAGGGGGCAATTACGAGCAGTACTTC. Amino acids: CASSLGTGGNYEQYF.